This T cell receptor (beta chain) was obtained from a study of persistence of HIV-infected CD4 T cells. This CDR3 is 14 amino acids long. With V trimmed by 5 bases and J by 8 bases, 5 bases remained unmatched. The germline V gene has CDR1 SEHNR and CDR2 FQNEAQ (reference sequence). This clone was observed a few times. Antigen specificity is unknown. Cells were stimulated with overlapping HIV-1 Gag 15-mer peptides. Responding CD4+ T cells were sorted by upregulation of both CD40 ligand and CD69. This was the immunoSEQ version 4 assay in survey mode. Profiling relied on immunoSEQ multiplex PCR, and the TCRdb table lists in-frame clones only, not all of them. In the table there are tens of thousands of clones, approximately 74% of which are singletons.

The sample consisted of CD4+ T cells sorted from PBMCs after approximately 19-hour stimulation, taken from a patient who received antiretroviral therapy. The genes are TRBV7-9 and TRBJ1-4, with 10 positions matching TRBD1. This sequence originates from an adult man with HIV who was CMV-seropositive. The DNA for the CDR3 is TGTGCCAGCAGCACATGGGACAGGGGAGAAAAACTGTTTTTT. It translates to CASSTWDRGEKLFF.